Sequencing of this TCR beta chain was carried out in a study of early stage breast cancer tumors. In the study overall: Of around 16 invasive breast tumors, about a dozen were hormone receptor-positive, HER2-negative.

The CDR3 covers 14 residues. Looked up from germline, CDR1 is SGDLS and CDR2 is YYNGEE. The V end was cut by 4 bases, the J end by 3 bases, with 14 bases between. Blood replicates held 0.5 ug DNA, tumor or normal breast 1.5 ug, two each. TCRdb's copy holds only in-frame clones and misses some; the assay was immunoSEQ multiplex PCR. The data show about 5,400 clones, with 60% to 70% seen just once and around a tenth held by the top ten. The sequence was collected from a person in their sixties or seventies with breast cancer. Sequenced material: breast tumor tissue. The chain carries TRBV9 and TRBJ2-7, with D perhaps matching TRBD2 (6 bases). CDR3 sequence (DNA): TGTGCCAGCAGCCCGGGGAGGTCCAACTACGAGCAGTACTTC. This sequence encodes CASSPGRSNYEQYF.